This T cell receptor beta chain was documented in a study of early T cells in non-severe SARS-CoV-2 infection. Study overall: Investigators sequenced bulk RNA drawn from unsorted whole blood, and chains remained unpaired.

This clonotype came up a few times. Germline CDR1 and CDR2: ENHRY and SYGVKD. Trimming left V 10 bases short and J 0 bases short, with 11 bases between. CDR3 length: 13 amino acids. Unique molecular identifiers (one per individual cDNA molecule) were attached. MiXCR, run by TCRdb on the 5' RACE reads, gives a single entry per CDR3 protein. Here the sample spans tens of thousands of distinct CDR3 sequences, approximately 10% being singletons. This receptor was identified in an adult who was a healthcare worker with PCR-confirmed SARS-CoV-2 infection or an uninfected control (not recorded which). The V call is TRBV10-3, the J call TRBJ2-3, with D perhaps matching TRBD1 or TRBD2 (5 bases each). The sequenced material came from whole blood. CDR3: CATGTRSTDTQYF. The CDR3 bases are TGTGCCACAGGGACCCGGAGCACAGATACGCAGTATTTT.